Listed below are T cell receptor beta chains from one sample, sequenced in a study of T cell responses to AZD1222 COVID-19 vaccine. Repertoires were generated with immunoSEQ multiplex PCR, while TCRdb's copy carries only in-frame clones and drops some. The sample holds around 140,000 clones; approximately 93% are singletons and the top ten take roughly 12%. Sequencing was performed on peripheral blood, taken after recovery from COVID-19. The receptor source for this set is an adult who had recovered from COVID-19. The conserved cysteine and the conserved F or W are not part of the CDR3 here. A D gene is named only where the DNA matches it firmly.

d_gene	v_gene	j_gene	CDR3aa
.	TRBV5-6	TRBJ1-5	ASSLWHVNNQPQH
.	TRBV5-1	TRBJ1-5	ASSLGWGGSNQPQH
.	TRBV6-6	TRBJ1-4	ASSPSPTTNEKLF
TRBD1	TRBV14	TRBJ2-1	ASSQTGSWGNEQF
.	TRBV7-3	TRBJ2-2	ASRSGNTGELF
.	TRBV27	TRBJ2-1	ASSLSPYNEQF
.	TRBV18	TRBJ2-2	ASSLTGAPDTGELF
.	TRBV6-4	TRBJ1-2	ASSVAPGAYGYT
.	TRBV30	TRBJ1-5	AWSVDRDQPQH
.	TRBV20-1	TRBJ2-1	SASGDEQF
TRBD1	TRBV2	TRBJ2-7	ASRDRISYEQY
TRBD2	TRBV6-4	TRBJ2-1	ASSDRASGSSYNEQF
.	TRBV2	TRBJ2-7	ASRSLETLYEQY
.	TRBV19	TRBJ2-7	ASSTRRSGGGYEQY
.	TRBV27	TRBJ2-6	ASSPGPSRGGANVLT
.	TRBV4-2	TRBJ2-7	ASSQEVNGIYEQY
.	TRBV10-3	TRBJ2-5	AISESALFGSGETQY
TRBD1	TRBV30	TRBJ2-5	AWSLHRGETQY
.	TRBV27	TRBJ2-1	ASSLRGRDLQF
.	TRBV9	TRBJ2-3	ASSVVPGWVTQY
TRBD1	TRBV2	TRBJ1-5	ASSMTQATGEPQH
.	TRBV5-1	TRBJ2-7	ASSLSPGADEQY
.	TRBV27	TRBJ1-4	ASSLRAREKLF
.	TRBV5-1	TRBJ2-7	ASSSTETYEQY
TRBD1	TRBV28	TRBJ1-2	ASSLSIDREGYGYT
TRBD1	TRBV3-1/TRBV3-2	TRBJ1-1	ASSPRGLQGGNTEAF
.	TRBV20-1	TRBJ1-4	SAMDSEKLF
.	TRBV29-1	TRBJ1-3	SVNPRDGNTIY
.	TRBV5-6	TRBJ1-2	ASSPGTGRYGYT
.	TRBV28	TRBJ1-5	ASSLEDSLGQPQH
.	TRBV28	TRBJ1-4	ASSPLGADEKLF
.	TRBV19	TRBJ1-4	ASTTTAGILREKLF
TRBD1	TRBV28	TRBJ1-5	ASSSQGAGNQPQH